This is a list of T cell receptor beta chains from one sample in a study of T cells in Graves' hyperthyroidism and ophthalmopathy. Using its own MiXCR run on the multiplex PCR reads, TCRdb lists one record per CDR3 protein. The sample lists about half a million distinct CDR3 sequences, approximately 23% seen once, with about 53% in the top ten. Sequencing input: blood. The receptors shown here come from a woman aged 70-85 years with Graves' ophthalmopathy. Both conserved end residues are trimmed from each CDR3.

v_call	j_call	cdr3_aa
TRBV10-3	TRBJ1-2	AIRARRVYGYT
TRBV12-5	TRBJ1-4	ASGSSGGQGQINYRKLF
TRBV3-1	TRBJ1-2	ASSQAWGKVYGYT
TRBV6-9	TRBJ1-1	ASSYVRAEAF
TRBV3-1	TRBJ1-4	ASSQDSLRKKLF
TRBV10-3	TRBJ1-2	AIAGGEGARDGYT
TRBV11-3	TRBJ2-1	ASSLGVNNEQF
TRBV6-2/TRBV6-3	TRBJ1-1	ASSYGQGLNTEAF
TRBV20-1	TRBJ2-2	SARPGLAGVGGELF
TRBV5-1	TRBJ2-1	ASTMIATGTAYNEQF
TRBV25-1	TRBJ1-6	ASLEGDSPLH
TRBV7-2	TRBJ2-1	ASSFTSGSYEQF
TRBV6-2/TRBV6-3	TRBJ2-7	ASSRSGRPYEQY
TRBV10-3	TRBJ2-7	AISESSMKWEQY
TRBV5-5	TRBJ2-1	ASSLRETGGRLAGVYNEQF
TRBV3-1	TRBJ1-1	ASSFGPKKNTEAF
TRBV7-2	TRBJ1-2	ASSERRGGGYT
TRBV6-1	TRBJ2-1	ASSSGTGLAERNEQF
TRBV18	TRBJ2-5	ASSQKSRGGDQY
TRBV30	TRBJ1-2	VSLPGQGDGYT
TRBV5-4	TRBJ2-4	ASSETLLGAKNIQY
TRBV7-3	TRBJ2-7	ASSLGFGQGHEQY
TRBV3-1	TRBJ1-1	ASSQGTTAF
TRBV10-2	TRBJ2-7	ASSPTSGRQEQY
TRBV13	TRBJ1-2	ASSLAAVTNYGYT
TRBV27	TRBJ2-2	ASSATGTTHRAGELF
TRBV30	TRBJ1-6	AWRWTGNNSPLH
TRBV30	TRBJ1-2	AWSVAGIGYGYT
TRBV29-1	TRBJ1-5	SVSGAVNQPQH
TRBV20-1	TRBJ2-2	SASSSSNTGELF
TRBV29-1	TRBJ1-4	SADRGGEKLF
TRBV19	TRBJ2-1	ASSQRRSSYNEQF
TRBV27	TRBJ1-3	ASSFRGASSGNTIY
TRBV20-1	TRBJ2-3	SASPGADTQY
TRBV20-1	TRBJ2-1	SASSGSGGEQF
TRBV3-1	TRBJ1-6	ASSQTTKDNSPLH
TRBV7-6	TRBJ2-7	ASSHSSLDYEQY
TRBV30	TRBJ2-7	AWSVRGTGGNEQY
TRBV28	TRBJ2-5	ASSSRVPAGY
TRBV12-3/TRBV12-4	TRBJ2-7	ASSRGIMREQY